This TCR beta chain emerged from a study of regulatory T cells in long-lasting Graves disease. This clonotype was recorded at least ten times. As for time point: newly diagnosed GD, antithyroid drugs for less than 3 months. From RNA extracted from PBMCs, the TCR library was made. The CDR3 loop spans 16 amino acids. J was trimmed by 8 bases and V by 2 bases; bases with no gene match: 9. The V gene's germline CDR1 is MDHEN and CDR2 SYDVKM. Library construction for TCR beta used iRepertoire HTBI primers and Arm-PCR of CDR3 regions. Via MiXCR, TCRdb re-called the multiplex PCR reads, giving one row per CDR3 protein. The table includes 360,000 or so distinct CDR3 sequences, roughly a sixth detected once. These data were also filed under a second study, of T cells in Graves' hyperthyroidism and ophthalmopathy.

Sequences were derived from peripheral blood mononuclear cells (PBMCs), sampled at new diagnosis, from a patient treated with antithyroid drugs. The sequence came from a man aged 35 to 55 with Graves disease. This rearrangement joins TRBV28 to TRBJ1-3; TRBD1 aligns across 10 bases. The DNA for the CDR3 is TGTGCCAGCAGTTTAAACCGCGGACAGGGGGTGCACACCATATATTTT. It encodes CASSLNRGQGVHTIYF.